These 18 T cell receptor beta chains originate from one sample sequenced in a study of T-cell memory formation after mild COVID-19. In TCRdb, the 5' RACE reads were re-called with MiXCR into one record per CDR3 protein. This repertoire shows approximately 210,000 distinct CDR3 sequences, roughly a tenth found once; its top ten account for approximately 2.8%. The sequencing sample was made of PBMCs or a T cell subset sorted from them (not recorded which). The receptors come from a man aged 18 to 35 who had mild COVID-19 (a few samples of this study predate the infection). Cell type and time point are not known.

The rearrangement joins TRBV7-8 to TRBJ2-2; 8 bases agree with TRBD1. J gave up 2 bases and V 5 bases, and 7 bases lay outside the gene matches. CDR3 length: 16 amino acids. CDR1 is SGHVS and CDR2 is FQNEAQ in the germline V gene. This CDR3 reads CASSARTGLNTGELFF. For the CDR3, the DNA is TGTGCCAGCAGCGCCAGGACAGGGTTAAACACCGGGGAGCTGTTTTTT.

This clonotype was observed many times. The chain recombines TRBV12-3 or TRBV12-4 with TRBJ1-5; no reliable D call. This CDR3 comprises 13 residues. V lost 6 bases and J lost 7, with 13 bases in between. Written as DNA, the CDR3 is TGTGCCAGCAGCCTCATTCGGGAACAGCCCCAGCATTTT. Amino acids: CASSLIREQPQHF.

V and J are TRBV4-3 and TRBJ1-3; a possible D gene is TRBD1 (6 bases). Germline V gene data show CDR1 as LGHNA and CDR2 as YSLEER. CDR3 size: 17 residues. V shed 0 bases and J shed 0 bases, with 12 bases lying between them. The CDR3 loop is CASSQDGRGGSGNTIYF. The CDR3 DNA sequence: TGCGCCAGCAGCCAAGATGGGAGGGGGGGCTCTGGAAACACCATATATTTT.

This clonotype was seen repeatedly, ten times or more. J is TRBJ1-2 and V is TRBV29-1; D possibly corresponds to TRBD1 (5 bases). Germline CDR1 reads SQVTM; CDR2 reads ANQGSEA. Between the trimmed V and J ends, which lost 6 bases and 6 bases, there was a span of 14 bases. The CDR3 has 12 residues. CDR3: CSVESGADGYTF. CDR3 DNA sequence: TGCAGCGTAGAAAGCGGGGCTGATGGCTACACCTTC.

This clonotype was picked up a small number of times. The genes are TRBV20-1 and TRBJ1-1; D gene unclear. The CDR3 has 13 residues. The V gene's germline CDR1 is DFQATT and CDR2 SNEGSKA (reference sequence). Trimming left V 2 bases short and J 5 bases short, with 12 bases between. CDR3 sequence: CSARKGGGTEAFF. Written as DNA, the CDR3 is TGCAGTGCTAGAAAAGGAGGTGGAACTGAAGCTTTCTTT.

This clonotype was seen only a few times. The chain recombines TRBV11-2 with TRBJ2-5, with D perhaps being TRBD1 or TRBD2 (5 bases each). In germline, CDR1 is SGHAT, CDR2 FQNNGV. V dropped 5 bases and J dropped 5 bases, with 12 bases sitting between them. The CDR3 contains 13 residues. CDR3 nucleotides: TGTGCCAGCAGCCCCAGGGACCGGGAGACCCAGTACTTC. Its protein is CASSPRDRETQYF.

The chain is built from TRBV6-2 or TRBV6-3 and TRBJ1-6, with 7 bases matching TRBD1. The junction had 6 bases not matched to a gene; V was cut back by 6 bases and J by 7 bases. The CDR3 extends over 14 amino acids. Germline values: CDR1 MNHEY, CDR2 SVGEGT. In DNA form, the CDR3 reads TGTGCCAGCAGCCCGGACAGGACGAATTCACCCCTCCACTTT. This encodes CASSPDRTNSPLHF.

The V gene is TRBV6-5, the J gene TRBJ1-4; 7 bases line up with TRBD1. CDR1 is MNHEY and CDR2 is SVGAGI in the germline V gene. With 5 bases clipped from V and 5 bases from J, the junction kept 11 bases outside the gene matches. The CDR3 is 16 amino acids. The CDR3 DNA reads TGTGCCAGCAGTCCCACCCTCAGGGGGACGAATGAAAAACTGTTTTTT. It yields the protein CASSPTLRGTNEKLFF.

This chain connects TRBV12-3 or TRBV12-4 to TRBJ1-1, with 8 bases identical to TRBD1. V lost 6 bases to trimming and J lost 3 bases; unmatched junction nucleotides: 6. CDR3 size: 14 residues. The CDR3 DNA is TGTGCCAGCAGCCGACAGGGGTTCGACACTGAAGCTTTCTTT. This sequence encodes CASSRQGFDTEAFF.

This chain connects TRBV18 to TRBJ2-7; possible D gene TRBD1, 6 bases. The V gene lost 6 bases and the J gene lost 4 bases, with 19 bases spanning the gap. Germline V lookup: CDR1 KGHSH, CDR2 LQKENI. There are 15 residues in the CDR3. In DNA form, the CDR3 reads TGTGCCAGCTCCGCGCCGGGACAAGTATGGTACGAGCAGTACTTC. Its translation: CASSAPGQVWYEQYF.

This clonotype has just a few counts. This sequence joins TRBV12-3 or TRBV12-4 and TRBJ1-2; D remains unclear. The CDR3 spans 15 residues. Trimming took 1 base from V and 3 from J, leaving 12 bases between them. The CDR3 is CASSLVPGFYYGYTF. The CDR3, as DNA: TGTGCCAGCAGTTTAGTTCCCGGATTTTACTATGGCTACACCTTC.

This clonotype was seen a few times. The chain has TRBV20-1 and TRBJ2-1, with 7 bases that match TRBD1. Unmatched junction bases numbered 4, after V lost 6 bases and J lost 2 bases. Germline V gene lookup returns CDR1 DFQATT and CDR2 SNEGSKA (reference sequence). The CDR3 is made up of 13 amino acids. The CDR3 sequence is CSARQGTYNEQFF. The CDR3 coding sequence is TGCAGTGCACGACAGGGAACCTACAATGAGCAGTTCTTC.

The chain joins TRBV28 to TRBJ2-4; D ambiguous. V was clipped by 3 bases and J by 1 base, with 7 bases between them. Germline V lookup: CDR1 MDHEN, CDR2 SYDVKM. This CDR3 has 14 residues. Here the CDR3 DNA reads TGTGCCAGCAGTTTCTGGGTTGCCAAAAACATTCAGTACTTC. It codes for CASSFWVAKNIQYF.

This clonotype was seen many times. The chain uses TRBV7-9 and TRBJ2-2; no definite D call. Germline CDR1 SEHNR, CDR2 FQNEAQ (reference sequence). The CDR3 consists of 15 residues. V was shortened by 1 base and J by 4 bases, with 10 bases between the two germline ends. The CDR3 DNA is TGTGCCAGCAGCTTAGATGGTGGTGCCACCGGGGAGCTGTTTTTT. Its protein product is CASSLDGGATGELFF.

This clonotype was detected a few times. CDR3 nucleotides: TGTGCCAGCAGCTTTGACAGGGAAGATACGCAGTATTTT. It yields the protein CASSFDREDTQYF. The chain combines TRBV7-3 with TRBJ2-3, with 7 bases that match TRBD1. The V gene end was trimmed by 3 bases and the J gene end by 5 bases; junction bases not matched to a gene: 2. Germline V gene lookup returns CDR1 SGHTA and CDR2 FQGTGA. CDR3 length: 13 amino acids.

The chain carries TRBV12-3 or TRBV12-4 and TRBJ2-7; a possible D gene is TRBD2 (6 bases). V was clipped by 5 bases and J by 6 bases, with 8 bases between them. The CDR3 is 11 amino acids. CDR3 region: CASSHGGEQYF. CDR3 DNA sequence: TGTGCCAGCAGTCACGGGGGCGAGCAGTACTTC.

The chain recombines TRBV6-5 with TRBJ1-1; 11 positions match TRBD1. The germline V gene encodes CDR1 MNHEY and CDR2 SVGAGI. J lost 11 bases, V lost 9 bases, and 5 bases had no gene match. This CDR3 is built from 11 residues. The CDR3 sequence: CASGQGAGAFF. The CDR3 nucleotides read TGTGCCAGTGGACAGGGGGCCGGGGCTTTCTTT.

This clonotype was seen a few times. The CDR3 DNA sequence: TGTGCCAGTAAGGGGTGGGGGCCGGTCACCGGGGAGCTGTTTTTT. It translates to CASKGWGPVTGELFF. The rearrangement joins TRBV25-1 to TRBJ2-2; D perhaps matches TRBD1 (6 bases). CDR3 length: 15 amino acids. The germline V and J ends were trimmed by 9 bases and 4 bases, with 18 bases remaining between them. Germline assignment: CDR1 MGHDK and CDR2 SYGVNS.